This record concerns one TCR beta chain sequence. Its matching antigen is unknown. PCR employed 60 Vbeta and 13 Jbeta primers. Profiling relied on immunoSEQ multiplex PCR, and the TCRdb table lists in-frame clones only, not all of them. The data show roughly 230,000 clones, about 77% seen once. This sample stems from a study of cytomegalovirus exposure and HLA in healthy donors. Study-wide results and caveats: The authors excluded some V segments, including TRBV6-2 and TRBV6-3, as indistinguishable. The study reported that TCR beta sequences accurately predicted HLA-A and HLA-B alleles in most subjects. When analyzed later, the rates of TCR association showed variation by HLA locus, with DRB1 the most and HLA-C the fewest. The authors later found HLA-associated TCR beta chains more clonally expanded than equally common others.

Trimming took 3 bases from V and 0 from J, leaving 8 bases between them. This CDR3 is 13 amino acids long. Germline lookup yields CDR1 GTSNPN and CDR2 SVGIG (reference sequence). Material for sequencing was PBMCs. J is TRBJ1-1 and V is TRBV30; no clear D. This TCR derives from a boy aged 5-17 years in good health and CMV-seronegative. This CDR3 is CAWRYRVNTEAFF. The CDR3 nucleotides are TGTGCCTGGAGATATCGAGTGAACACTGAAGCTTTCTTT.